Below are 30 T cell receptor beta chains sequenced from a single sample in a study of cytomegalovirus exposure and HLA in healthy donors (TCRdb year 2017). Library preparation was by the immunoSEQ multiplex PCR assay. A mixture of 60 forward primers for TCR Vbeta segments and 13 reverse primers for TCR Jbeta segments was used in the multiplex PCR. Held by TCRdb, this immuneACCESS table contains in-frame sequences only and omits some clones. Under half of the omission traces to an unresolved V gene where checked; the cause of the rest is unknown. The sample yields 150,000 to 200,000 clones; 68% were counted once. Clones ranked in the top ten supply approximately 1.5% of the sample. Material for sequencing was PBMCs. Receptors originate from a man aged 50 to 60 in good health and CMV-seronegative.

The chain is built from TRBV19 and TRBJ1-1; D gene ambiguous. Germline V gene data show CDR1 as LNHDA and CDR2 as SQIVND (reference sequence). The V gene lost 4 bases and the J gene lost 7 bases, with 13 bases spanning the gap. The CDR3 length is 13 residues. The CDR3 sequence is CASSTDTSIEAFF. CDR3 DNA: TGTGCCAGTAGTACCGACACCTCGATTGAAGCTTTCTTT.

This clone showed up just a few times. The chain is built from TRBV5-1 and TRBJ1-5; D is perhaps TRBD1 (5 bases). This CDR3 has 14 residues. CDR1 is SGHRS and CDR2 is YFSETQ in the germline V gene. Trimming shortened V by 0 bases and J by 1 base, and 5 bases separated the two germline ends. The CDR3 nucleotides are TGCGCCAGCAGCTTGGCAGGGAGCAATCAGCCCCAGCATTTT. Amino acids: CASSLAGSNQPQHF.

For this clone: Other DNA sequences from this sample encode an identical CDR3 as well. The rearrangement uses TRBV18 and TRBJ2-7; D may be TRBD1 (5 bases). Trimming cost V 3 bases and J 3 bases, with 12 bases left between them. The CDR3 totals 14 residues. Germline V gene data show CDR1 as KGHSH and CDR2 as LQKENI. This CDR3 is CASSPMGQGYEQYF. The CDR3 DNA is TGTGCCAGCTCACCCATGGGGCAGGGCTACGAGCAGTACTTC.

This chain uses TRBV18 with TRBJ1-3; TRBD1 matches at 7 bases. Germline lookup yields CDR1 KGHSH and CDR2 LQKENI. The CDR3 is 14 amino acids. J lost 6 bases, V lost 0 bases, and 2 bases had no gene match. The CDR3 protein is CASSPPTGPNTIYF. CDR3 bases: TGTGCCAGCTCACCACCGACAGGGCCAAACACCATATATTTT.

The chain employs TRBV5-1 and TRBJ1-4; D gene uncertain. There are 15 residues in the CDR3. Trimming shortened V by 0 bases and J by 0 bases, and 6 bases separated the two germline ends. CDR1 is SGHRS and CDR2 is YFSETQ in the germline V gene. The CDR3: CASSLGSSTNEKLFF. CDR3 bases: TGCGCCAGCAGCTTGGGTAGTTCAACTAATGAAAAACTGTTTTTT.

CDR3 bases: TGTGCCAGCAGTATAGGACTAGGGGATTCACCCCTCCACTTT. Amino acids: CASSIGLGDSPLHF. The chain employs TRBV27 and TRBJ1-6, with a possible D match to TRBD1 (5 bases). The CDR3 totals 14 residues. CDR1 is MNHEY and CDR2 is SMNVEV in the germline V gene (reference sequence). Trimming stripped 5 bases from V and 8 bases from J, with 13 bases between.

The chain is built from TRBV6-1 and TRBJ2-5, with 7 positions matching TRBD2. Trimming took 8 bases from V and 3 from J; bases not matched to a gene: 6. This CDR3 spans 13 amino acids. CDR1 is MNHNS and CDR2 is SASEGT in the germline V gene. CDR3 DNA sequence: TGTGCCAGCGCACCCGGGACTAAAGAGACCCAGTACTTC. Amino acid sequence: CASAPGTKETQYF.

The rearrangement links TRBV7-2 to TRBJ2-1; 11 nucleotides align to TRBD2. The J segment lost 7 bases and the V segment lost 4 bases, leaving 6 bases of the junction unmatched. The V gene's germline CDR1 is SGHTA and CDR2 FQGNSA. The CDR3 runs 15 residues. The CDR3 loop reads CASSSPSGGRNEQFF. In DNA form, the CDR3 reads TGTGCCAGCAGCTCCCCTAGCGGGGGGAGAAATGAGCAGTTCTTC.

The chain links TRBV7-6 to TRBJ1-6; TRBD1 agrees at 9 bases. Germline V gene lookup returns CDR1 SGHVS and CDR2 FNYEAQ. The CDR3 contains 16 residues. J lost 5 bases, V lost 4 bases, and 6 bases had no gene match. In DNA form, the CDR3 reads TGTGCCAGCAGCTCTTTTGGACAGGGGAATAATTCACCCCTCCACTTT. It codes for CASSSFGQGNNSPLHF.

J is TRBJ2-1 and V is TRBV6-1; 9 nucleotides line up with TRBD2. This CDR3 region has 13 residues. Germline trimming cut 7 bases from V and 6 bases from J; bases unmatched to any gene: 4. CDR1 is MNHNS and CDR2 is SASEGT in the germline V gene. The CDR3 nucleotides read TGTGCCAGCACCCTGACTAGCGGCAATGAGCAGTTCTTC. Protein product: CASTLTSGNEQFF.

This clone was seen a few times. This chain uses TRBV7-8 with TRBJ1-5; 8 bases agree with TRBD1. The V gene's germline CDR1 is SGHVS and CDR2 FQNEAQ. The CDR3 is 16 residues long. Trimming cost V 5 bases and J 3 bases; bases outside gene matches: 9. The CDR3 DNA reads as TGTGCCAGCAGCCCTATGGACAGGGACATCAATCAGCCCCAGCATTTT. Protein product: CASSPMDRDINQPQHF.

This clone was counted only a few times. J is TRBJ2-5 and V is TRBV5-4; a possible D gene is TRBD2 (5 bases). The V end lost 4 bases, the J end lost 3 bases, and 19 bases lay between the germline ends. CDR1 is SGHNT, CDR2 YYREEE, per germline (reference sequence). This CDR3 contains 16 residues. CDR3 region: CASSPRLSGPEETQYF. The CDR3 coding sequence is TGTGCCAGCAGCCCCAGACTAAGCGGACCTGAAGAGACCCAGTACTTC.

This clone was seen a handful of times. V usage is TRBV19 and J usage is TRBJ1-2, with 7 nucleotides matching TRBD1. The germline CDR1 and CDR2 sequences are LNHDA and SQIVND (reference sequence). CDR3 size: 15 residues. J lost 4 bases, V lost 8 bases, and 13 bases had no gene match. The DNA for the CDR3 is TGTGCCAGTCAAGACCAGAGGGGGCGCAGCTATGGCTACACCTTC. This encodes CASQDQRGRSYGYTF.

The rearrangement links TRBV7-2 to TRBJ2-5, with D possibly being TRBD1 (6 bases). Germline CDR1 is SGHTA and CDR2 is FQGNSA. V shed 2 bases and J shed 5 bases, with 9 bases lying between them. CDR3 length equals 13 residues. CDR3 sequence reads: CASSLNRVETQYF. CDR3 bases: TGTGCCAGCAGCTTAAACAGGGTGGAGACCCAGTACTTC. The variable domain in full, completed from reference TRBV7-2 and TRBJ2-5, reads GAGVSQSPSNKVTEKGKDVELRCDPISGHTALYWYRQSLGQGLEFLIYFQGNSAPDKSGLPSDRFSAERTGGSVSTLTIQRTQQEDSAVYLCASSLNRVETQYFGPGTRLLVL.

The chain employs TRBV19 and TRBJ1-1, with D maybe TRBD1 (6 bases). CDR1 and CDR2 (germline): LNHDA, SQIVND (reference sequence). This CDR3 has 16 amino acids. Between the trimmed V and J ends, which lost 3 bases and 4 bases, there was a span of 18 bases. The CDR3 DNA reads TGTGCCAGTAGTATCGGCGTGATGGGGGCAGGCACTGAAGCTTTCTTT. This encodes CASSIGVMGAGTEAFF.

There are a few counts of this clone. This chain connects TRBV6-1 to TRBJ2-2, with 8 bases matching TRBD1. The CDR3 runs 18 residues. With V trimmed by 0 bases and J by 2 bases, 8 bases remained unmatched. The germline V gene encodes CDR1 MNHNS and CDR2 SASEGT. The CDR3, as DNA: TGTGCCAGCAGTGAAGCAGTAAGGGGACAGGCCAACACCGGGGAGCTGTTTTTT. Protein: CASSEAVRGQANTGELFF.

V gene TRBV2 combines with J gene TRBJ1-2; 10 bases match TRBD1. Germline CDR1 reads SNHLY; CDR2 reads FYNNEI. The J segment lost 4 bases and the V segment lost 1 base, leaving 3 bases of the junction unmatched. This CDR3 region has 15 residues. CDR3 region: CASSEGTGGFYGYTF. CDR3 DNA sequence: TGTGCCAGCAGTGAAGGGACAGGGGGATTCTATGGCTACACCTTC.

V is TRBV18 and J is TRBJ2-7; TRBD1 might be the D (5 bases). This CDR3 comprises 12 residues. V lost 3 bases, J lost 6 bases, and 9 bases lay in between. Germline V gene data show CDR1 as KGHSH and CDR2 as LQKENI. CDR3 sequence: CASSPAGSEQYF. The CDR3 nucleotides are TGTGCCAGCTCACCGGCAGGGTCCGAGCAGTACTTC.

The V gene is TRBV6-1, the J gene TRBJ1-3; 7 nucleotides align to TRBD1. Per germline, CDR1 MNHNS and CDR2 SASEGT. V lost 1 base to trimming and J lost 4 bases; unmatched junction nucleotides: 1. There are 14 residues in the CDR3. CDR3 residues: CASSEGQGGNTIYF. The CDR3 nucleotides are TGTGCCAGCAGTGAAGGACAGGGCGGAAACACCATATATTTT.

This chain joins TRBV5-1 and TRBJ2-5, with 7 nucleotides matching TRBD1. The CDR3 is made up of 15 amino acids. V dropped 1 base and J dropped 3; count of bases not matched to a gene: 6. Germline V gives CDR1 SGHRS, CDR2 YFSETQ. The CDR3 loop reads CASSLFGTAKETQYF. In DNA form, the CDR3 reads TGCGCCAGCAGCTTGTTTGGGACAGCCAAAGAGACCCAGTACTTC.

V and J are TRBV6-5 and TRBJ1-1, with D maybe TRBD1 (6 bases). CDR1 MNHEY and CDR2 SVGAGI come from the germline V gene. Trimming left V 4 bases short and J 5 bases short, with 17 bases between. The CDR3 spans 15 residues. This chain's CDR3 is CASSSERGAWTEAFF. CDR3 DNA sequence: TGTGCCAGCAGTTCAGAGCGGGGGGCTTGGACTGAAGCTTTCTTT.

The DNA for the CDR3 is TGTGCCAGCAGTGACGGGACAGTCACTGAAGCTTTCTTT. Protein sequence: CASSDGTVTEAFF. The V and J genes are TRBV6-6 and TRBJ1-1; TRBD1 agrees at 7 bases. This CDR3 comprises 13 residues. V shed 5 bases, J shed 4 bases, and the junction held 4 bases outside the gene matches. CDR1 is MNHNY and CDR2 is SVGAGI in the germline V gene (reference sequence).

CDR3 protein: CASSLSGPNNQPQHF. Here the CDR3 DNA reads TGTGCCAGCAGTTTATCTGGGCCGAACAATCAGCCCCAGCATTTT. The V and J genes are TRBV27 and TRBJ1-5; D call uncertain. From germline, CDR1 is MNHEY and CDR2 SMNVEV (reference sequence). CDR3 length: 15 residues. V was trimmed by 0 bases and J by 3 bases, leaving 9 bases between them.

J is TRBJ1-1 and V is TRBV4-3; D is ambiguous. Germline loops: CDR1 LGHNA, CDR2 YSLEER. Deletions cut 0 bases from V and 3 bases from J, with 8 bases between. The CDR3 has 14 residues. Here the CDR3 DNA reads TGCGCCAGCAGCCAAGAAAGCGGGGACACTGAAGCTTTCTTT. Translation gives CASSQESGDTEAFF.

This clone was counted a few times. The chain recombines TRBV7-2 with TRBJ2-7; D may be TRBD1 (6 bases). Between the trimmed V and J ends, which lost 3 bases and 1 base, there was a span of 16 bases. Germline CDR1 is SGHTA and CDR2 is FQGNSA. CDR3 length: 16 amino acids. CDR3 protein: CASSFGYGRGSYEQYF. CDR3 DNA sequence: TGTGCCAGCAGCTTCGGGTATGGCAGGGGATCCTACGAGCAGTACTTC.

The V call is TRBV19, the J call TRBJ1-1; 7 bases are shared with TRBD1. Per germline, CDR1 LNHDA and CDR2 SQIVND (reference sequence). The CDR3 totals 14 residues. Trimming removed 5 bases from V and 1 base from J; junction bases left unmatched: 4. CDR3 sequence (DNA): TGTGCCAGTAGTTTACAGGGGAGGAACACTGAAGCTTTCTTT. This sequence encodes CASSLQGRNTEAFF. Looking up the rest from reference TRBV19 and TRBJ1-1 gives the full variable domain: DGGITQSPKYLFRKEGQNVTLSCEQNLNHDAMYWYRQDPGQGLRLIYYSQIVNDFQKGDIAEGYSVSREKKESFPLTVTSAQKNPTAFYLCASSLQGRNTEAFFGQGTRLTVV.

The V and J genes are TRBV29-1 and TRBJ1-1, with a weak D call TRBD1 (6 bases). Per germline, CDR1 SQVTM and CDR2 ANQGSEA. V was clipped by 5 bases and J by 8 bases, with 21 bases between them. The CDR3 contains 14 residues. CDR3 sequence: CSVKIVWGTTEAFF. The DNA of the CDR3 is TGCAGCGTTAAAATTGTCTGGGGGACAACGGAAGCTTTCTTT.

This clone was counted a single time. The rearrangement joins TRBV2 to TRBJ1-5; D gene unclear. Looked up from germline, CDR1 is SNHLY and CDR2 is FYNNEI. Trimming shortened V by 5 bases and J by 1 base, and 9 bases separated the two germline ends. The CDR3 loop spans 14 amino acids. The CDR3 sequence is CASSRDRSNQPQHF. Here the CDR3 DNA reads TGTGCCAGCAGTCGCGATAGAAGCAATCAGCCCCAGCATTTT.

The CDR3 region is CASRQTNSGNTIYF. The DNA of the CDR3 is TGCGCCAGCAGGCAGACAAACTCTGGAAACACCATATATTTT. This chain joins TRBV5-1 and TRBJ1-3; D remains unclear. The CDR3 loop spans 14 amino acids. The V and J ends lost 5 bases and 0 bases respectively, with 9 bases between them. The germline CDR1 and CDR2 sequences are SGHRS and YFSETQ. Together with reference TRBV5-1 and TRBJ1-3, the CDR3 gives the full variable domain: KAGVTQTPRYLIKTRGQQVTLSCSPISGHRSVSWYQQTPGQGLQFLFEYFSETQRNKGNFPGRFSGRQFSNSRSEMNVSTLELGDSALYLCASRQTNSGNTIYFGEGSWLTVV.

V gene TRBV5-4 combines with J gene TRBJ2-7, with D perhaps matching TRBD1 (6 bases). Trimming took 0 bases from V and 0 from J, leaving 7 bases between them. In germline, CDR1 is SGHNT, CDR2 YYREEE (reference sequence). There are 14 residues in the CDR3. Here the CDR3 reads CASSLADSSYEQYF. The DNA for the CDR3 is TGTGCCAGCAGCTTGGCGGACAGCTCCTACGAGCAGTACTTC.